Listed below are T cell receptor beta chains from one sample, sequenced in a study of early stage breast cancer tumors. The protocol was immunoSEQ multiplex PCR, while the TCRdb copy is restricted to in-frame clones and leaves out a portion. The table has tens of thousands of clones, under 95% seen once. Sequencing used blood. These receptors were obtained from a person in their 70s with breast cancer. The CDR3 runs from the conserved cysteine through the conserved F or W. A D gene is named only where the DNA matches it firmly. Rows may omit the clone size; those that give it use once, few, many or a size class.

d_gene: TRBD1
j_gene: TRBJ1-6
v_gene: TRBV7-3
abundance: NA
CDR3aa: CASSLRNRGNSPLHF
CDR3nt: TGTGCCAGCAGCTTAAGGAACAGGGGTAATTCACCCCTCCACTTT

d_gene: TRBD1
j_gene: TRBJ1-5
v_gene: TRBV7-2
abundance: NA
CDR3aa: CASSTRTGEGQPQHF
CDR3nt: TGTGCCAGCAGCACCAGGACAGGGGAAGGTCAGCCCCAGCATTTT

d_gene: TRBD2
j_gene: TRBJ2-1
v_gene: TRBV11-3
abundance: NA
CDR3aa: CASSAGGSYNEQFF
CDR3nt: TGTGCCAGCAGCGCGGGGGGCTCCTACAATGAGCAGTTCTTC

d_gene: NA
j_gene: TRBJ1-2
v_gene: TRBV19
abundance: NA
CDR3aa: CASSIGLLGANYGYTF
CDR3nt: TGTGCCAGTAGTATAGGCCTGCTGGGAGCTAACTATGGCTACACCTTC

d_gene: TRBD1
j_gene: TRBJ2-7
v_gene: TRBV11-1
abundance: NA
CDR3aa: CASSLAGQATYEQYF
CDR3nt: TGTGCCAGCAGCTTAGCAGGACAGGCCACCTACGAGCAGTACTTC

d_gene: NA
j_gene: TRBJ1-3
v_gene: TRBV11-3
abundance: NA
CDR3aa: CASSPQKTTHSGNTIYF
CDR3nt: TGTGCCAGCAGCCCTCAGAAAACAACGCACTCTGGAAACACCATATATTTT

d_gene: NA
j_gene: TRBJ1-4
v_gene: TRBV7-9
abundance: NA
CDR3aa: CASSLDARDSNEKLFF
CDR3nt: TGTGCCAGCAGCTTAGATGCGCGCGACAGTAATGAAAAACTGTTTTTT

d_gene: NA
j_gene: TRBJ2-2
v_gene: TRBV19
abundance: NA
CDR3aa: CASGGPNTGELFF
CDR3nt: TGTGCCAGCGGGGGGCCCAACACCGGGGAGCTGTTTTTT

d_gene: NA
j_gene: TRBJ2-2
v_gene: TRBV7-7
abundance: NA
CDR3aa: CASSFETGSNTGELFF
CDR3nt: TGTGCCAGCAGCTTTGAAACGGGGTCGAACACCGGGGAGCTGTTTTTT

d_gene: NA
j_gene: TRBJ1-5
v_gene: TRBV18
abundance: NA
CDR3aa: CASSLNSNQPQHF
CDR3nt: TGTGCCAGCTCACTTAATAGCAATCAGCCCCAGCATTTT

d_gene: NA
j_gene: TRBJ2-1
v_gene: TRBV7-3
abundance: once
CDR3aa: CASSLPSSYNEQFF
CDR3nt: TGTGCCAGCAGCCTCCCTAGCTCCTACAATGAGCAGTTCTTC

d_gene: TRBD2
j_gene: TRBJ2-3
v_gene: TRBV9
abundance: NA
CDR3aa: CASSQIGLAGGKRTDTQYF
CDR3nt: TGTGCCAGCAGCCAAATTGGACTAGCGGGAGGGAAGCGCACAGATACGCAGTATTTT

d_gene: TRBD1
j_gene: TRBJ2-2
v_gene: TRBV6-4
abundance: NA
CDR3aa: CASRMEQGAAGELFF
CDR3nt: TGTGCCAGCAGAATGGAGCAGGGGGCCGCCGGGGAGCTGTTTTTT

d_gene: TRBD1
j_gene: TRBJ1-1
v_gene: TRBV30
abundance: once
CDR3aa: CAWTTGGMNTEAFF
CDR3nt: TGTGCCTGGACAACAGGGGGCATGAACACTGAAGCTTTCTTT

d_gene: NA
j_gene: TRBJ2-3
v_gene: TRBV6-4
abundance: NA
CDR3aa: CASSDRGGTDTQYF
CDR3nt: TGTGCCAGCAGTGACAGGGGCGGCACAGATACGCAGTATTTT

d_gene: TRBD1
j_gene: TRBJ1-5
v_gene: TRBV7-7
abundance: NA
CDR3aa: CASSSDRGSSQPQHF
CDR3nt: TGTGCCAGCAGCTCGGACAGGGGTTCCTCTCAGCCCCAGCATTTT

d_gene: NA
j_gene: TRBJ1-3
v_gene: TRBV29-1
abundance: NA
CDR3aa: CSAGQGPGNTIYF
CDR3nt: TGCAGCGCAGGTCAGGGGCCTGGAAACACCATATATTTT

d_gene: NA
j_gene: TRBJ1-1
v_gene: TRBV6-1
abundance: NA
CDR3aa: CASSLGGGLTAFF
CDR3nt: TGTGCCAGCAGTCTAGGCGGGGGTCTCACAGCTTTCTTT